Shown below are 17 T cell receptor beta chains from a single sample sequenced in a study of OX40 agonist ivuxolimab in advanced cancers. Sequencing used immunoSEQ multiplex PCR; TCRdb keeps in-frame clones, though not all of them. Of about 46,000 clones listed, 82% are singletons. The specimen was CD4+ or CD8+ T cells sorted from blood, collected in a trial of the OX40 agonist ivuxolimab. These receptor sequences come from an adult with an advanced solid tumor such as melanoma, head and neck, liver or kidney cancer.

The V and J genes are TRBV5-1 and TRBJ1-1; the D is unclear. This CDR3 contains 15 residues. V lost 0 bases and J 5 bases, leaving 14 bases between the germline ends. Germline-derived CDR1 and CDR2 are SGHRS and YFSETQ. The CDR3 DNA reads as TGCGCCAGCAGCTTGGCCGTTCGGGGATGGACTGAAGCTTTCTTT. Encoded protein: CASSLAVRGWTEAFF.

CDR3 amino acids: CASRKAETGGSDTQYF. The CDR3 bases are TGTGCCAGCCGCAAAGCCGAGACAGGGGGCTCAGATACGCAGTATTTT. V is TRBV19 and J is TRBJ2-3; TRBD1 matches at 10 bases. J was trimmed by 4 bases and V by 9 bases; bases with no gene match: 13. The CDR3 is 16 amino acids. Germline V gene sequence: CDR1 LNHDA, CDR2 SQIVND (reference sequence). Using reference TRBV19 and TRBJ2-3 for the parts outside the CDR3, the full variable domain is DGGITQSPKYLFRKEGQNVTLSCEQNLNHDAMYWYRQDPGQGLRLIYYSQIVNDFQKGDIAEGYSVSREKKESFPLTVTSAQKNPTAFYLCASRKAETGGSDTQYFGPGTRLTVL.

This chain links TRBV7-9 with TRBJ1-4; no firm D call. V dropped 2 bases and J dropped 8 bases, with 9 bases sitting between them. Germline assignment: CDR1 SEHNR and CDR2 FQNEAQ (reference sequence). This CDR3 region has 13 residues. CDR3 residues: CASSLSRSEKLFF. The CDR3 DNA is TGTGCCAGCAGCTTAAGTAGGTCGGAAAAACTGTTTTTT. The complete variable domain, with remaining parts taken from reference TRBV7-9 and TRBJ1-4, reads DTGVSQNPRHKITKRGQNVTFRCDPISEHNRLYWYRQTLGQGPEFLTYFQNEAQLEKSRLLSDRFSAERPKGSFSTLEIQRTEQGDSAMYLCASSLSRSEKLFFGSGTQLSVL.

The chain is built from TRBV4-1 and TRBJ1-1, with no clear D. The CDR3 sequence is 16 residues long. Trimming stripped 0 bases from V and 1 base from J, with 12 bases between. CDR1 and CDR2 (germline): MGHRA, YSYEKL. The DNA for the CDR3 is TGCGCCAGCAGCCAAGATGAGTTCGGGAAGAACACTGAAGCTTTCTTT. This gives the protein CASSQDEFGKNTEAFF.

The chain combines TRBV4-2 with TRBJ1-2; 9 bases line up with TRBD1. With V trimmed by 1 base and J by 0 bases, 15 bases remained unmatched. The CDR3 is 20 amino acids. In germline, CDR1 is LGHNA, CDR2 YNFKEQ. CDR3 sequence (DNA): TGTGCCAGCAGCCAAGGGGACAGGGTTTCGCCGACACATTCTAACTATGGCTACACCTTC. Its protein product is CASSQGDRVSPTHSNYGYTF.

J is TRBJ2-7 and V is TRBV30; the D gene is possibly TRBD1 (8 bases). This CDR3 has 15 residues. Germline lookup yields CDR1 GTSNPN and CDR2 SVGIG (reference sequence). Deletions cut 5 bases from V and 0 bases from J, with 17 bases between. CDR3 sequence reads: CAWAWGGQASYEQYF. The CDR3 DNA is TGTGCCTGGGCCTGGGGGGGACAGGCCTCCTACGAGCAGTACTTC.

DNA for the CDR3: TGCGCCAGCAGCTTGGGACCCGGGACAGGGGAAGAGACCCAGTACTTC. Protein sequence: CASSLGPGTGEETQYF. J is TRBJ2-5 and V is TRBV5-1; 10 bases match TRBD1. V shed 0 bases, J shed 3 bases, and the junction held 5 bases outside the gene matches. CDR3 length: 16 residues. CDR1 is SGHRS, CDR2 YFSETQ, per germline.

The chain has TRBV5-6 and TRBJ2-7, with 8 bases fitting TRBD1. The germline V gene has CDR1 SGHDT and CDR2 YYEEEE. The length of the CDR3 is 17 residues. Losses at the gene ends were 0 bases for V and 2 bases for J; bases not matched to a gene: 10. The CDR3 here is CASSLDHDRGRTYEQYF. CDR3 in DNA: TGTGCCAGCAGCTTGGACCATGACAGGGGCCGGACCTACGAGCAGTACTTC.

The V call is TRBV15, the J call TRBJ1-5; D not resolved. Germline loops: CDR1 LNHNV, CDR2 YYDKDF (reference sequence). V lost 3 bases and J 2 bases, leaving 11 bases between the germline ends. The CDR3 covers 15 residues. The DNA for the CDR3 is TGTGCCACCAGCAGCCTCAGAGGAGGCAATCAGCCCCAGCATTTT. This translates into CATSSLRGGNQPQHF.

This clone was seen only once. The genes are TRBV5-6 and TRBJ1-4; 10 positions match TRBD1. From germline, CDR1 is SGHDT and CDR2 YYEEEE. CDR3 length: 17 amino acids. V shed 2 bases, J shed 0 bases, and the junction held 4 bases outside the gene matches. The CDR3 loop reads CASSFSGTGATNEKLFF. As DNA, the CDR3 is TGTGCCAGCAGCTTCTCCGGGACAGGGGCAACTAATGAAAAACTGTTTTTT.

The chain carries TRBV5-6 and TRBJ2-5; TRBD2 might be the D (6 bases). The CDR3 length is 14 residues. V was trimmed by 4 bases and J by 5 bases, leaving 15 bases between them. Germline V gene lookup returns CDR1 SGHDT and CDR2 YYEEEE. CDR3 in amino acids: CASSRLGEAETQYF. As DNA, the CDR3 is TGTGCCAGCAGCCGGCTGGGGGAGGCGGAGACCCAGTACTTC.

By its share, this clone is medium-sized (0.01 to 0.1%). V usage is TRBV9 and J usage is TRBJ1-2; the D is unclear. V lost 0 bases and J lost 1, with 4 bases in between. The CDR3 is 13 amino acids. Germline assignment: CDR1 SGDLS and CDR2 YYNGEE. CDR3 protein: CASSVGNNYGYTF. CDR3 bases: TGTGCCAGCAGCGTAGGGAATAACTATGGCTACACCTTC.

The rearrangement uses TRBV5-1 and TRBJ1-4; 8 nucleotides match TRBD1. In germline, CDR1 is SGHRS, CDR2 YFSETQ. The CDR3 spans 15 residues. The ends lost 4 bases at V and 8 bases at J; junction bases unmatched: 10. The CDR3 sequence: CASSVQQGVGEKLFF. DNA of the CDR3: TGCGCCAGCAGCGTCCAACAGGGGGTAGGAGAAAAACTGTTTTTT.

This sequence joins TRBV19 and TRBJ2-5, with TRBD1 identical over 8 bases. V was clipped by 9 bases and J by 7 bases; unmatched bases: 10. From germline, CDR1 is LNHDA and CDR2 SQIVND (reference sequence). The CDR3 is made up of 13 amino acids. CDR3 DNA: TGTGCCAGCCGGAACAGGGGGTCGGGGACCCAGTACTTC. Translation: CASRNRGSGTQYF.

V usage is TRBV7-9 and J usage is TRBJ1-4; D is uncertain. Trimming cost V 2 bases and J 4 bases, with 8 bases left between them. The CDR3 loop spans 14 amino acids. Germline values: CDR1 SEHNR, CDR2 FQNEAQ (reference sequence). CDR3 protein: CASSLRANNEKLFF. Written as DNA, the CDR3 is TGTGCCAGCAGCTTAAGAGCGAATAATGAAAAACTGTTTTTT.

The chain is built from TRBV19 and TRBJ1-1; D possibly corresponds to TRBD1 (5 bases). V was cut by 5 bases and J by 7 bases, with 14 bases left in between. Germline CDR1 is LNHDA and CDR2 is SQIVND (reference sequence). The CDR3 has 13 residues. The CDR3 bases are TGTGCCAGTAGTGTCCAAGGACACATTGAAGCTTTCTTT. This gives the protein CASSVQGHIEAFF. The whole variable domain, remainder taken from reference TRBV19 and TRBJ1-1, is DGGITQSPKYLFRKEGQNVTLSCEQNLNHDAMYWYRQDPGQGLRLIYYSQIVNDFQKGDIAEGYSVSREKKESFPLTVTSAQKNPTAFYLCASSVQGHIEAFFGQGTRLTVV.

Here the CDR3 reads CASSLNRGNQETQYF. CDR3 nucleotides: TGTGCCAGCAGCTTAAACAGGGGGAACCAAGAGACCCAGTACTTC. The chain couples TRBV11-2 to TRBJ2-5; TRBD1 matches at 8 bases. With V trimmed by 2 bases and J by 0 bases, 2 bases remained unmatched. Looked up from germline, CDR1 is SGHAT and CDR2 is FQNNGV. This CDR3 region has 15 residues.